These 20 T cell receptor beta chains came from one sample sequenced in a study of cytomegalovirus exposure and HLA in healthy donors. PCR was performed using 60 Vbeta and 13 Jbeta primers. The data were produced by immunoSEQ multiplex PCR, yet TCRdb's version contains in-frame clones alone and is incomplete. The sample table includes approximately 110,000 clones. Sequencing input: PBMCs. Receptor source: a man aged 18-30 years in good health and CMV-seronegative.

This chain joins TRBV5-1 and TRBJ2-2; 8 bases agree with TRBD1. The CDR3 loop spans 16 amino acids. The trim removed 0 bases at V and 3 bases at J, leaving 4 bases unmatched. Germline V lookup: CDR1 SGHRS, CDR2 YFSETQ. The CDR3 loop reads CASSLVVRGHTGELFF. In DNA, the CDR3 is TGCGCCAGCAGCTTGGTGGTCAGGGGGCACACCGGGGAGCTGTTTTTT.

V gene TRBV29-1 combines with J gene TRBJ2-5; 8 nucleotides align to TRBD1. Trimming cost V 2 bases and J 4 bases; bases outside gene matches: 12. Germline loops: CDR1 SQVTM, CDR2 ANQGSEA. The CDR3 spans 16 residues. DNA for the CDR3: TGCAGCGTTGAATGGGGGACAGGATTAGCACCAGAGACCCAGTACTTC. This codes for CSVEWGTGLAPETQYF. The whole variable domain, remainder taken from reference TRBV29-1 and TRBJ2-5, is SAVISQKPSRDICQRGTSLTIQCQVDSQVTMMFWYRQQPGQSLTLIATANQGSEATYESGFVIDKFPISRPNLTFSTLTVSNMSPEDSSIYLCSVEWGTGLAPETQYFGPGTRLLVL.

The CDR3, as DNA: TGTGCCAGCAGGGAGGGGTCACGGGAAAAACTGTTTTTT. Translating it yields CASREGSREKLFF. This chain uses TRBV2 with TRBJ1-4; TRBD1 is a possible D gene (5 bases). This CDR3 is 13 amino acids long. CDR1 is SNHLY, CDR2 FYNNEI, per germline. V shed 6 bases and J shed 8 bases, with 13 bases lying between them.

The CDR3 loop reads CASSLAVTSGTYEQFF. The CDR3 DNA reads as TGCGCCAGCAGCTTGGCGGTGACTAGCGGGACCTATGAGCAGTTCTTC. The chain couples TRBV5-1 to TRBJ2-1; 11 nucleotides line up with TRBD2. The CDR3 has 16 residues. After removal of 0 bases from V and 8 bases from J, the junction contained 7 bases not matched to a gene. The germline V gene has CDR1 SGHRS and CDR2 YFSETQ. Looking up the rest from reference TRBV5-1 and TRBJ2-1 gives the full variable domain: KAGVTQTPRYLIKTRGQQVTLSCSPISGHRSVSWYQQTPGQGLQFLFEYFSETQRNKGNFPGRFSGRQFSNSRSEMNVSTLELGDSALYLCASSLAVTSGTYEQFFGPGTRLTVL.

The V and J genes are TRBV28 and TRBJ1-5, with TRBD1 matching 8 bases. The CDR3 loop spans 19 amino acids. Germline V gene sequence: CDR1 MDHEN, CDR2 SYDVKM. Germline trimming cut 6 bases from V and 3 bases from J; bases unmatched to any gene: 19. The CDR3 sequence is CASSPGQGRGTLLNQPQHF. For the CDR3, the DNA is TGTGCCAGCAGCCCCGGACAGGGTAGGGGGACCCTCCTCAATCAGCCCCAGCATTTT.

As to this clone: Because it lacks the conserved phenylalanine or tryptophan at the end, this CDR3 is likely a read error. The V and J genes are TRBV11-2 and TRBJ2-7, with D tentatively TRBD2 (6 bases). Germline loops: CDR1 SGHAT, CDR2 FQNNGV. The CDR3 has 16 amino acids. V was trimmed by 5 bases and J by 6 bases, leaving 23 bases between them. CDR3 sequence: CASSLTSGTSQGEQYL. The CDR3 nucleotides read TGTGCCAGCAGCCTGACCTCCGGGACTTCCCAGGGCGAGCAGTACCTC.

The chain has TRBV18 and TRBJ1-4, with D possibly being TRBD1 (5 bases). Per germline, CDR1 KGHSH and CDR2 LQKENI. This CDR3 has 15 residues. Trimming shortened V by 6 bases and J by 7 bases, and 18 bases separated the two germline ends. The CDR3 DNA reads as TGTGCCAGCTCCCAAGGACCTGGGGGAGGTGAAAAACTGTTTTTT. Protein sequence: CASSQGPGGGEKLFF.

This chain connects TRBV7-2 to TRBJ1-2; the D is unclear. CDR1 and CDR2 from the germline V gene are SGHTA and FQGNSA. Trimming shortened V by 2 bases and J by 8 bases, and 12 bases separated the two germline ends. The CDR3 covers 13 residues. The CDR3 sequence: CASSLSVPIGYTF. The DNA of the CDR3 is TGTGCCAGCAGCTTATCGGTCCCAATAGGCTACACCTTC.

This chain connects TRBV30 to TRBJ2-5; tentatively, D is TRBD1 (5 bases). This CDR3 is 13 amino acids long. From germline, CDR1 is GTSNPN and CDR2 SVGIG (reference sequence). Trimming took 4 bases from V and 1 from J, leaving 10 bases between them. CDR3 nucleotide sequence: TGTGCCTGGACCCGACAGACCCAAGAGACCCAGTACTTC. As protein: CAWTRQTQETQYF.

The gene calls are TRBV28 and TRBJ2-1; D remains ambiguous. This CDR3 has 12 amino acids. In germline, CDR1 is MDHEN, CDR2 SYDVKM. V lost 7 bases to trimming and J lost 4 bases, with 8 bases between them. CDR3 in DNA: TGTGCCAGCAATTTGTTATACAATGAGCAGTTCTTC. This gives the protein CASNLLYNEQFF.

CDR3 sequence: CASSQFRRLSPTSNEQFF. The CDR3 DNA sequence: TGTGCCAGCAGCCAATTTCGGCGGCTTTCCCCCACTAGCAATGAGCAGTTCTTC. The chain employs TRBV4-2 and TRBJ2-1; tentative D call: TRBD2 (5 bases). Between the trimmed V and J ends, which lost 2 bases and 6 bases, there was a span of 23 bases. CDR1 and CDR2 from the germline V gene are LGHNA and YNFKEQ. CDR3 length: 18 residues.

The chain links TRBV7-6 to TRBJ1-3; no firm D call. Germline values: CDR1 SGHVS, CDR2 FNYEAQ. Trimming stripped 2 bases from V and 0 bases from J, with 23 bases between. CDR3 size: 20 residues. Here the CDR3 DNA reads TGTGCCAGCAGCTTAATGGTCGGATTCGGCGGAATAAGCTCTGGAAACACCATATATTTT. Protein: CASSLMVGFGGISSGNTIYF.

J is TRBJ1-4 and V is TRBV28, with no clear D. CDR1 MDHEN and CDR2 SYDVKM come from the germline V gene. This CDR3 contains 14 residues. V was pared by 6 bases and J by 7 bases, with 15 bases between. The CDR3 coding sequence is TGTGCCAGCAGACCCCCCGGGGTGATTGAAAAACTGTTTTTT. Protein sequence: CASRPPGVIEKLFF. The complete variable domain, with remaining parts taken from reference TRBV28 and TRBJ1-4, reads DVKVTQSSRYLVKRTGEKVFLECVQDMDHENMFWYRQDPGLGLRLIYFSYDVKMKEKGDIPEGYSVSREKKERFSLILESASTNQTSMYLCASRPPGVIEKLFFGSGTQLSVL.

This chain joins TRBV6-5 and TRBJ1-2, with TRBD1 identical over 9 bases. Losses at the gene ends were 6 bases for V and 7 bases for J; bases not matched to a gene: 12. The CDR3 sequence is 15 residues long. Germline CDR1 is MNHEY and CDR2 is SVGAGI. CDR3 sequence reads: CASRENRGPYGGYTF. CDR3 nucleotides: TGTGCCAGCAGGGAAAACAGGGGGCCCTATGGTGGCTACACCTTC.

The V gene is TRBV29-1, the J gene TRBJ2-1; 8 bases match TRBD1. The CDR3 is made up of 13 amino acids. Per the germline V gene, CDR1 is SQVTM and CDR2 is ANQGSEA. V trimming: 2 bases; J trimming: 13 bases; junction bases outside the gene matches: 10. In nucleotides, the CDR3 is TGCAGCGTTGAACAAAGGCAGGGGGCATCACAGTTCTTC. Its protein is CSVEQRQGASQFF.

This chain connects TRBV4-1 to TRBJ1-5; tentatively, D is TRBD1 (6 bases). Per the germline V gene, CDR1 is MGHRA and CDR2 is YSYEKL. Trimming pared 3 bases from V and 4 bases from J, leaving 10 bases between. CDR3 length: 14 residues. CDR3 region: CASSQTGPNQPQHF. The DNA for the CDR3 is TGCGCCAGCAGCCAGACAGGACCTAATCAGCCCCAGCATTTT.

The gene calls are TRBV5-1 and TRBJ2-2; 7 bases match TRBD1. Trimming cost V 3 bases and J 3 bases; bases outside gene matches: 5. There are 15 residues in the CDR3. Looked up from germline, CDR1 is SGHRS and CDR2 is YFSETQ. Here the CDR3 reads CASSSGQTYTGELFF. CDR3 nucleotide sequence: TGCGCCAGCAGCTCGGGACAGACGTACACCGGGGAGCTGTTTTTT.

The gene calls are TRBV5-1 and TRBJ1-1; D call uncertain. CDR1 is SGHRS, CDR2 YFSETQ, per germline. V was pared by 1 base and J by 3 bases, with 4 bases between. The CDR3 length is 12 residues. The CDR3 region is CASSLPDTEAFF. As DNA, the CDR3 is TGCGCCAGCAGCTTGCCTGACACTGAAGCTTTCTTT.

The chain couples TRBV11-2 to TRBJ2-2, with unresolved D. V shed 1 base and J shed 9 bases, with 6 bases lying between them. In germline, CDR1 is SGHAT, CDR2 FQNNGV. This CDR3 is 12 amino acids long. CDR3 protein: CASSLGAWELFF. CDR3 nucleotide sequence: TGTGCCAGCAGCTTAGGGGCTTGGGAGCTGTTTTTT.

The chain employs TRBV18 and TRBJ1-1; D gene ambiguous. The length of the CDR3 is 12 residues. Trimming left V 3 bases short and J 7 bases short, with 9 bases between. The germline V gene has CDR1 KGHSH and CDR2 LQKENI. CDR3 protein: CASSPGPGEAFF. The CDR3 bases are TGTGCCAGCTCACCGGGTCCAGGTGAAGCTTTCTTT.